The entry below describes one T cell receptor beta chain. There are 14 residues in the CDR3. Germline assignment: CDR1 SGHRS and CDR2 YFSETQ. The V and J ends lost 4 bases and 4 bases respectively, with 13 bases between them. The sample belongs to a study of blood T cells in healthy people across ages. A second PCR of 7 to 11 cycles used a sample-barcoded 5' primer and a J-beta primer mix. TCRdb redid the calling of the 5' RACE reads with MiXCR, one entry per CDR3 protein. The sample has some 1,800,000 distinct CDR3 sequences, about 39% seen once; the top ten hold under 30%. V usage is TRBV5-1 and J usage is TRBJ2-3; D uncertain. The sequencing sample was made of blood. The receptor was isolated from a human donor in good health. CDR3 nucleotide sequence: TGCGCCAGCAGCCCGACCCCCCCTCCAGATACGCAGTATTTT. Translated, it gives CASSPTPPPDTQYF.